These 2 T cell receptor beta chains share one sample of origin, sequenced in a study of neurological immune-mediated disorders. One entry per CDR3 protein results from TCRdb running MiXCR on the 5' RACE reads. The sample consists of under 85,000 distinct CDR3 sequences, approximately 10% of them appearing once. What was sequenced was PBMCs. These receptors originate from a man in his forties or fifties in good health.

This clonotype appeared many times. V usage is TRBV7-2 and J usage is TRBJ2-2, with no clear D. Deletions cut 5 bases from V and 7 bases from J, with 8 bases between. The germline gives CDR1 SGHTA, CDR2 FQGNSA. The CDR3 is 12 residues long. As DNA, the CDR3 is TGTGCCAGCAGCCCGTACAACGGGGAGCTGTTTTTT. Its protein is CASSPYNGELFF.

This clonotype occurred many times. The chain uses TRBV10-3 and TRBJ1-5; 10 bases map to TRBD1. With 3 bases clipped from V and 4 bases from J, the junction kept 3 bases outside the gene matches. Germline V gives CDR1 ENHRY, CDR2 SYGVKD. The length of the CDR3 is 15 residues. The CDR3 nucleotides are TGTGCCATCAGTGAAAGACAGGGGGCAAATCAGCCCCAGCATTTT. As protein: CAISERQGANQPQHF.